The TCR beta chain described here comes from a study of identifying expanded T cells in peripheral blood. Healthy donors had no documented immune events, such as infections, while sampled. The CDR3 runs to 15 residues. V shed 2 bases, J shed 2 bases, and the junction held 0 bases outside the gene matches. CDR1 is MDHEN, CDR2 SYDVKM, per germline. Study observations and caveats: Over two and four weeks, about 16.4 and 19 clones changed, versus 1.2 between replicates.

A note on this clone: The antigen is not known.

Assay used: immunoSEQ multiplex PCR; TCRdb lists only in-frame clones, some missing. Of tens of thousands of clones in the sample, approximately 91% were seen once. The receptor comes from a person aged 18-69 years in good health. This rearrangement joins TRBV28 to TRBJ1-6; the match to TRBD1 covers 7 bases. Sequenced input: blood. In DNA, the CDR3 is TGTGCCAGCAGTTTAGGACAGGCCTATAATTCACCCCTCCACTTT. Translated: CASSLGQAYNSPLHF.